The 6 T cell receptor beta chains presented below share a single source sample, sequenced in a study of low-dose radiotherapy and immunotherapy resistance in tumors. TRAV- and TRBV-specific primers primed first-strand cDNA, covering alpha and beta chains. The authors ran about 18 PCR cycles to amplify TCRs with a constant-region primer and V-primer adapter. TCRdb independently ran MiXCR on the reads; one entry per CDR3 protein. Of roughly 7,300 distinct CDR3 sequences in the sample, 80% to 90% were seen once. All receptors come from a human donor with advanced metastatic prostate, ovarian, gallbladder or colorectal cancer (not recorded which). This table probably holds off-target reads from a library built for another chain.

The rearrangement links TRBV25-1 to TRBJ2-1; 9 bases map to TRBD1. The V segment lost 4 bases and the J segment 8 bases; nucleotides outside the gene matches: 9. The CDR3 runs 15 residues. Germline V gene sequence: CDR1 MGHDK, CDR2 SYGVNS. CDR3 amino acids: CASSGYRGLLYEQFF. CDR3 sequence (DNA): TGTGCCAGCAGTGGCTACAGGGGGCTGTTGTATGAGCAGTTCTTC.

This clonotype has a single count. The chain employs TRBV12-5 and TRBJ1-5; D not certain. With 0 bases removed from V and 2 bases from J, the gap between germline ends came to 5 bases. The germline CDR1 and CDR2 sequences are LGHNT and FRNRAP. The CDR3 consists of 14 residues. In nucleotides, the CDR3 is TGTGCTAGTGGTTTGGTACCGGGCAATCAGCCCCAGCATTTT. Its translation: CASGLVPGNQPQHF.

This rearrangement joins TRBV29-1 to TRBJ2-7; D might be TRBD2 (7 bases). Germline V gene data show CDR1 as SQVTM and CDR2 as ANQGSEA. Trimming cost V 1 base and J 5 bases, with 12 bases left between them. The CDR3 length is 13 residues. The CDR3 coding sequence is TGCAGCGTTGAAGGGGGGGGCGGCGACGAGCAGTACTTC. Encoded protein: CSVEGGGGDEQYF.

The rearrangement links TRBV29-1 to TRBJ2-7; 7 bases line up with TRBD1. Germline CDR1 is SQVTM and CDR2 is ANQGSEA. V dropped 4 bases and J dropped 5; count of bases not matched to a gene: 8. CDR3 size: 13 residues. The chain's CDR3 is CSVGWQGENEQYF. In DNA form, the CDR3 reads TGCAGCGTTGGATGGCAGGGGGAAAACGAGCAGTACTTC.

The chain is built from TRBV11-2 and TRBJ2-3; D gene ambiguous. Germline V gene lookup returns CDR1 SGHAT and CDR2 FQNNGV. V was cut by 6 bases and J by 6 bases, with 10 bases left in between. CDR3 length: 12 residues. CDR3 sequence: CASRAPGDTQYF. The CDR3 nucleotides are TGTGCCAGCAGAGCCCCAGGTGATACGCAGTATTTT.

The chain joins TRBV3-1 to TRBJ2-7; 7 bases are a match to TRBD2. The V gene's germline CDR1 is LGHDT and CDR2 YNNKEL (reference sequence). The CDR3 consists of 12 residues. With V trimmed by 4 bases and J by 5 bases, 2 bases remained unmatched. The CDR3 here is CASSPTSDEQYF. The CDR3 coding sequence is TGTGCCAGCAGCCCAACTAGCGACGAGCAGTACTTC.